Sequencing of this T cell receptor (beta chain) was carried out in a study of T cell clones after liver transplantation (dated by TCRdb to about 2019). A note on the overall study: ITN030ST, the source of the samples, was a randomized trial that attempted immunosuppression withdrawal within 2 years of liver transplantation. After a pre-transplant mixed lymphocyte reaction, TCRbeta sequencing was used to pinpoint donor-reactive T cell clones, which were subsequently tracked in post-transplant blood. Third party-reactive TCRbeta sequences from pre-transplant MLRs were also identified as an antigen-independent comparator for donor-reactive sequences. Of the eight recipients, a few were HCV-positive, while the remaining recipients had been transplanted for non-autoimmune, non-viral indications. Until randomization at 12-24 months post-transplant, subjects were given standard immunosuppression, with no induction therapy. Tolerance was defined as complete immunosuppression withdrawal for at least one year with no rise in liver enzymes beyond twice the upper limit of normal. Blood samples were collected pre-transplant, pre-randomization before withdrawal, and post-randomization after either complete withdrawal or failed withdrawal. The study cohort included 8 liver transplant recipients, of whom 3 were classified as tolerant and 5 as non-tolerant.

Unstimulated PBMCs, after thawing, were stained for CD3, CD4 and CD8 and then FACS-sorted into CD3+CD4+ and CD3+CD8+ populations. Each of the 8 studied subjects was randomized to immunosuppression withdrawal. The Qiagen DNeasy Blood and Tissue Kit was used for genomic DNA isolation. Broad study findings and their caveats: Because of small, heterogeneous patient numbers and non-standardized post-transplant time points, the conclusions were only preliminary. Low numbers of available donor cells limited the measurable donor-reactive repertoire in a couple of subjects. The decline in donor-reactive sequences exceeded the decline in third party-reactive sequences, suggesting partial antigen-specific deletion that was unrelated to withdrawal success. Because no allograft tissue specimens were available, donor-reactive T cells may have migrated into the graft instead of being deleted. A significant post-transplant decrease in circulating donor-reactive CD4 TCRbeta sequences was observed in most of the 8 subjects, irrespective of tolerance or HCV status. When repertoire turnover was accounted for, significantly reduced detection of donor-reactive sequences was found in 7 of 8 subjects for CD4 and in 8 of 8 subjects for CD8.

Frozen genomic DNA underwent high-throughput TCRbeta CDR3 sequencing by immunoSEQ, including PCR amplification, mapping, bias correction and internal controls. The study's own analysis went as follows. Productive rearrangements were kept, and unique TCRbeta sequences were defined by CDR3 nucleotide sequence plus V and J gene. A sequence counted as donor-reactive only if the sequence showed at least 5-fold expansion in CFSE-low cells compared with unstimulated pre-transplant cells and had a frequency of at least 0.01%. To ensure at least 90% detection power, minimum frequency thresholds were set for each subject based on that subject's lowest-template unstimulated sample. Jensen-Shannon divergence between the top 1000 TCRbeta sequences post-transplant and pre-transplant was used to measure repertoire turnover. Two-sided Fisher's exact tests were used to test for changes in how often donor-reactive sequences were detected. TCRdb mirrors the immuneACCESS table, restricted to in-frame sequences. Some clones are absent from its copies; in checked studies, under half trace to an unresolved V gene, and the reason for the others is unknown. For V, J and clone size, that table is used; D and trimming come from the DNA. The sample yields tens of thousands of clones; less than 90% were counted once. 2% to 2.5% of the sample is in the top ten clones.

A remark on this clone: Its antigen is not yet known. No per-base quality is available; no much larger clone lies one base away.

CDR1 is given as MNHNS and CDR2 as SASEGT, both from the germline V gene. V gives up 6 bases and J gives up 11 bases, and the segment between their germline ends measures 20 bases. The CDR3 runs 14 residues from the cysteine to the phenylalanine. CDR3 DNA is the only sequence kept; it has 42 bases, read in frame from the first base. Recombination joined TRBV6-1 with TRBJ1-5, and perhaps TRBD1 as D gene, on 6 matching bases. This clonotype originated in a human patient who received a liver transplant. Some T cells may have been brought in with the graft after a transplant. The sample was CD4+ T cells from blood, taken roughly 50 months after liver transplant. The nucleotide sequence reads TGTGCCAGCAGCCACGTGGAGGGGGTGGTGGCCCAGCATTTT. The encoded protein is CASSHVEGVVAQHF.